This T cell receptor (beta chain) was recovered during a study of blood T cell repertoires in COVID-19 (TCRdb year 2020). For the wider study: Samples covering the acute and convalescent phases of COVID-19 were provided by collaborators in the United States, Italy and Spain. The prospective study material was composed of cDNA or gDNA derived from T cells, B-cell-depleted T cells, or PBMCs. Subjects who had been exposed to COVID-19, were actively infected with it, or had recovered from it provided the deeply sampled blood TCRbeta repertoires that made up the dataset. The repertoires were released in a freely available public database meant as a resource for research on the immune response to SARS-CoV-2. Samples came from the ongoing ImmuneRACE study (first 160 participants) plus 1,254 subjects from 6 global collaborators. A de-identified subject ID, COVID-19 status, age in years and sex were almost always included in the sample metadata. Where available, HLA class I and class II types were obtained from metadata supplied by the sample provider rather than from assay-based typing. The investigation overall reported the following: The amount of clinical and demographic metadata varied by source and participant and was provided uncurated.

Spanning cysteine to phenylalanine, the CDR3 consists of 15 amino acids. Only CDR3 DNA remains: 45 bases, in frame from the first base. Via the germline V gene (reference sequence), CDR1 is WNHNN and CDR2 SYGVQD. Unmatched junction bases come to 8, with V trimmed by 2 bases and J by 8 bases. Participants in the prospective study were enrolled through a virtual design, were aged roughly 18 to 90 years, and lived in approximately 24 United States geographic areas. To assign participants to cohorts, the prospective study relied on clinical history that participants themselves reported in a screening survey and a study questionnaire. A participant counted as exposed if, within 2 weeks of entering the study, that participant had been in contact with someone who had a PCR-confirmed or clinician-diagnosed COVID-19 case. Mobile phlebotomists in the prospective study collected whole blood, serum and a nasopharyngeal or oropharyngeal swab from every participant. Participants in the prospective study had the option to provide additional blood draws and questionnaires over an approximately 2-month period. Prospective study blood samples were shipped either frozen or at room temperature before DNA extraction.

TCRbeta CDR3 regions were amplified from genomic DNA by means of the immunoSEQ Assay, a bias-controlled multiplex PCR. In the original analysis: Nucleated cell counts per sample were estimated from amplification of reference gene primers within the assay. To quantify the absolute abundance of each unique TCRbeta CDR3 rearrangement, sequence reads were collapsed and filtered. For each sample, productive Simpson clonality was calculated as the square root of Simpson's diversity index over productive rearrangements. What TCRdb holds here is the immuneACCESS table cut down to in-frame rearrangements. Part of the clones is not present; checked against another copy, under half of the missing clones reflect an unresolved V gene, and the others are unexplained. The V and J calls and clone size were taken over from that table, and D and trimming were inferred from the DNA. This sample has about 260,000 clones in its table, and about 91% of those were observed once. The top ten hold roughly 2.8% of the sample.

This clone turned up a few times. Its antigen target is currently unknown. Qualities for individual bases were not recorded, and no much larger clone is one base off. Sequenced: PBMCs or T cells enriched from blood (not recorded which). The rearranged segments are TRBV10-1 and TRBJ2-1; the junction holds 8 bases that match TRBD2. The source of this sequence is a man in his forties who had been exposed to COVID-19. The DNA sequence is TGCGCCAGCAGTGAGGGAAGCGGGAGCCGAGATGAGCAGTTCTTC. It translates to CASSEGSGSRDEQFF.